This T cell receptor beta chain was recorded in a study of T-cell memory formation after mild COVID-19. The overall study: Clusters of TCRs were largely donor specific.

In TCRdb, the 5' RACE reads were re-called with MiXCR into one record per CDR3 protein. The sample yields 580,000 or so distinct CDR3 sequences, roughly 17% seen once. This clonotype was detected a few times. Its antigen is not known. Findings and limits, study-wide: Mainly CM and EM harbored the contracting CD4+ clones; mainly EMRA harbored the CD8+ ones. Certain responding clones were present in pre-infection memory, suggesting participation of cross-reactive memory. Among clones contracting day 15 to 85, CD4/CD8 was balanced, whereas later expanders leaned CD4+.

Trimming pared 3 bases from V and 3 bases from J, leaving 17 bases between. The CDR3 has 16 residues. Germline values: CDR1 SGHTA, CDR2 FQGTGA. The receptor was isolated from an adult woman who had mild COVID-19 (a few samples of this study predate the infection). Cell type and time point are not known. The chain employs TRBV7-3 and TRBJ1-1, with D possibly being TRBD1 (5 bases). Sequencing was performed on PBMCs or a T cell subset sorted from them (not recorded which). This chain's CDR3 is CASSFRGAVGYTEAFF. Here the CDR3 DNA reads TGTGCCAGCAGCTTTAGAGGGGCTGTGGGGTACACTGAAGCTTTCTTT.